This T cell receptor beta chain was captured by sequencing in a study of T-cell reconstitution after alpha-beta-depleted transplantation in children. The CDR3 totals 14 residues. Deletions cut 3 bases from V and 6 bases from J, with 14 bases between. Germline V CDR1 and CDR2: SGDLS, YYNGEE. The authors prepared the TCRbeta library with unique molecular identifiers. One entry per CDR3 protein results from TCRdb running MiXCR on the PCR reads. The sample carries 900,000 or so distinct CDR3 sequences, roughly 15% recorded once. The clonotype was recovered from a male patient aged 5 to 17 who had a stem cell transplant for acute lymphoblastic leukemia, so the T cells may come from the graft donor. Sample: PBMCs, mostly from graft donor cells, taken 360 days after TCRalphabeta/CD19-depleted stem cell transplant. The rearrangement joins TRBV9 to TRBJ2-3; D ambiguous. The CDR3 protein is CASSADPGFDTQYF. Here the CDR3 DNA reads TGTGCCAGCAGCGCGGACCCCGGGTTTGATACGCAGTATTTT.